The T cell receptor beta chain under discussion was sequenced for a study of response to subunit inactivated influenza vaccine. The CDR3 consists of 14 residues. Trimming took off 0 bases at V and 8 bases at J, with 13 bases between the two ends. Looked up from germline, CDR1 is SGHVS and CDR2 is FQNEAQ. TCRdb re-called the RT-PCR reads with MiXCR, one entry per CDR3 protein. Altogether 150,000 to 200,000 distinct CDR3 sequences are present, roughly 12% being singletons, with the ten largest covering around 28%. This same sample was also taken into another study, of T cells expressing NK-cell markers. That investigation notes: 5'RACE template switching built TCR beta cDNA with unique molecular identifiers. Eight donors were sequenced, seven testing HCMV-seropositive and one testing seronegative. Sorting in several experiments was restricted by an anti-gamma-delta TCR antibody to alpha-beta TCR T cells. The study found dominant NKG2C+ clonotypes at roughly 1.0-7.5% of CD8+ T cells in roughly six donors.

V and J are TRBV7-8 and TRBJ1-1; D unclear. The sample in question was CD8+ T cells sorted from PBMCs, obtained 11 to 12 days after vaccination. The clonotype comes from a man aged 50 to 60 who received an inactivated influenza vaccine. The CDR3 here is CASSLATGMGEAFF. CDR3 nucleotides: TGTGCCAGCAGCTTAGCGACCGGGATGGGCGAAGCTTTCTTT.